This T cell receptor beta chain was identified during a study of cytomegalovirus exposure and HLA in healthy donors. General study results and limits: In a later analysis, TCR beta V- and J-gene trimming showed a link to a missense DCLRE1C variant. Most sequenced TCRs were rare (though some public TCRs occurred in many donors).

The PCR was carried out with 60 Vbeta primers and 13 Jbeta primers. Produced via immunoSEQ multiplex PCR; TCRdb's table is partial and in-frame only. The sample records under 150,000 clones, roughly 72% being singletons. A note on this clone: The antigen remains unidentified.

This CDR3 is 18 amino acids long. Germline V gene data show CDR1 as LGHNA and CDR2 as YSLEER. After removal of 6 bases from V and 4 bases from J, the junction contained 14 bases not matched to a gene. Sequencing used PBMCs. The J gene is TRBJ2-2, the V gene TRBV4-3; 10 positions match TRBD2. The TCR sequence derives from a woman in her fifties or sixties in good health and CMV-seronegative. The CDR3 sequence: CASSRRLAGPGFTGELFF. The DNA of the CDR3 is TGCGCCAGCAGTCGGAGACTAGCGGGTCCAGGTTTCACCGGGGAGCTGTTTTTT.